This is a list of T cell receptor beta chains from one sample in a study of molecular identifiers for immune sequencing clone quantification. TCRdb re-called the PCR reads with MiXCR, one entry per CDR3 protein. The profile covers about 510,000 distinct CDR3 sequences, with around 25% appearing a single time and roughly 0.79% taken by the ten largest. Specimen: naive CD8+ T cells from blood, with Jurkat cell RNA spiked in. The origin of the receptors is a human donor in good health. Some libraries in this study had Jurkat cell RNA spiked in. Both conserved end residues are part of each CDR3. A D gene is named only where the DNA matches it firmly. Some rows mark clone size as missing; the rest say once, few, many or name a class of expanded clone.

>TRBD2|TRBJ2-7|few|TRBV4-3
CASSQVAGGLEQYF
TGCGCCAGCAGCCAGGTAGCGGGGGGTCTTGAGCAGTACTTC
>.|TRBJ2-3|.|TRBV7-6
CASSLDWRGEGYEQYF
TGTGCCAGCAGCTTAGATTGGAGGGGTGAAGGGTATGAGCAGTATTTT
>TRBD2|TRBJ2-1|.|TRBV5-8
CASSPGLAKSSYNEQFF
TGTGCCAGCAGTCCCGGACTAGCGAAGAGCTCCTACAATGAGCAGTTCTTC
>.|TRBJ1-6|.|TRBV4-1
CASSPLAGPRRNSPLHF
TGCGCCAGCAGCCCCCTAGCAGGGCCCCGGAGGAATTCACCCCTCCACTTT
>.|TRBJ2-3|many|TRBV14
CASSLWEITDTQYF
TGTGCCAGCAGCCTGTGGGAAATCACAGATACGCAGTATTTT
>TRBD2|TRBJ2-5|.|TRBV19
CASSKGLAGEFQETQYF
TGTGCCAGTAGTAAGGGACTAGCGGGAGAGTTCCAAGAGACCCAGTACTTC
>TRBD1|TRBJ2-1|.|TRBV10-3
CAIRNLGTGANEQFF
TGTGCCATCAGAAATCTCGGGACAGGGGCCAATGAGCAGTTCTTC
>.|TRBJ2-7|.|TRBV5-6
CASSADGVSYEQYF
TGTGCCAGCAGCGCTGACGGTGTCTCCTACGAGCAGTACTTC
>TRBD2|TRBJ2-3|.|TRBV12-3/TRBV12-4
CASSFRLAGGLDTDTQYF
TGTGCCAGCAGTTTTCGGTTAGCGGGGGGGCTGGACACAGATACGCAGTATTTT
>TRBD2|TRBJ2-3|few|TRBV11-2
CASSLVVSGGIYTDTQYF
TGTGCCAGCAGCTTAGTAGTTAGCGGGGGGATTTACACAGATACGCAGTATTTT
>.|TRBJ2-4|few|TRBV7-9
CASSLAFGERGNIQYF
TGTGCCAGCAGCTTAGCCTTCGGGGAACGAGGGAACATTCAGTACTTC
>TRBD2|TRBJ2-3|.|TRBV19
CASSMTSGFTDTQYF
TGTGCCAGTAGTATGACTAGCGGTTTCACAGATACGCAGTATTTT
>TRBD2|TRBJ2-2|many|TRBV28
CASSLGPRTSGRAGELFF
TGTGCCAGCAGTTTAGGCCCCCGGACTAGCGGGAGGGCCGGGGAGCTGTTTTTT
>.|TRBJ2-7|many|TRBV20-1
CSARDGWSGSREQYF
TGCAGTGCTAGAGATGGTTGGAGCGGCTCTAGGGAGCAGTACTTC
>TRBD1|TRBJ1-5|few|TRBV12-3/TRBV12-4
CASNSGTGDQPQHF
TGTGCCAGCAATTCCGGGACAGGGGATCAGCCCCAGCATTTT
>.|TRBJ2-7|many|TRBV28
CASSLGTLFYEQYF
TGTGCCAGCAGCCTCGGGACATTGTTTTACGAGCAGTACTTC
>.|TRBJ2-3|few|TRBV12-5
CASGDDRLSTDTQYF
TGTGCTAGTGGAGATGACAGGTTAAGCACAGATACGCAGTATTTT
>.|TRBJ2-7|.|TRBV7-9
CASSLGSRLEYEQYF
TGTGCCAGCAGCTTAGGGTCCCGGTTGGAGTACGAGCAGTACTTC
>TRBD2|TRBJ2-1|.|TRBV30
CAWSGGGSSLDEQFF
TGTGCCTGGAGTGGCGGGGGTTCATCCCTCGATGAGCAGTTCTTC
>TRBD2|TRBJ2-1|few|TRBV24-1
CATSGPLRGAGGPYNEQFF
TGTGCCACCAGTGGGCCCCTCCGAGGGGCGGGAGGTCCCTACAATGAGCAGTTCTTC
>TRBD2|TRBJ2-1|many|TRBV7-3
CASSFRLAGLNNEQFF
TGTGCCAGCAGCTTTCGGCTAGCGGGGCTAAACAATGAGCAGTTCTTC
>.|TRBJ2-5|.|TRBV7-9
CASSLEGTVKAQYF
TGTGCCAGCAGCTTGGAGGGGACAGTAAAGGCCCAGTACTTC
>TRBD2|TRBJ2-3|many|TRBV28
CASSSIASGRTTDTQYF
TGTGCCAGCAGTTCCATTGCTAGCGGGAGGACGACAGATACGCAGTATTTT
>TRBD1|TRBJ1-5|.|TRBV6-7
CASRTAGGETQPQHF
TGTGCCAGCAGGACCGCAGGGGGCGAGACTCAGCCCCAGCATTTT
>.|TRBJ1-6|.|TRBV6-2/TRBV6-3
CASRSDTEENSPLHF
TGTGCCAGCCGTTCAGACACGGAAGAAAATTCACCCCTCCACTTT
>.|TRBJ2-1|.|TRBV12-3/TRBV12-4
CASTGGPYNEQFF
TGTGCCAGCACCGGGGGCCCTTACAATGAGCAGTTCTTC
>.|TRBJ2-7|few|TRBV7-9
CASSGTDRARGEFYEQYF
TGTGCCAGCAGCGGGACCGACAGGGCCAGGGGGGAGTTCTACGAGCAGTACTTC
>.|TRBJ2-7|few|TRBV27
CASSFLGPELSYEQYF
TGTGCCAGCAGTTTTCTAGGACCAGAGTTAAGCTACGAGCAGTACTTC
>.|TRBJ2-3|many|TRBV5-6
CASSFWVGSDTQYF
TGTGCCAGCAGCTTCTGGGTAGGGTCCGATACGCAGTATTTT
>.|TRBJ2-4|many|TRBV7-9
CASSLGGVSYF
TGTGCCAGCAGCTTAGGCGGGGTTTCGTACTTC
>.|TRBJ1-2|.|TRBV7-9
CASSPSTAPNYGYTF
TGTGCCAGCAGCCCCAGCACCGCGCCCAACTATGGCTACACCTTC
>.|TRBJ1-5|.|TRBV30
CAWSPANQPQHF
TGTGCCTGGAGTCCCGCCAATCAGCCCCAGCATTTT
>.|TRBJ2-5|.|TRBV18
CASSPLAIPIQETQYF
TGTGCCAGCTCACCACTCGCAATACCAATACAAGAGACCCAGTACTTC
>.|TRBJ1-1|few|TRBV7-3
CASSLTIGGTEAFF
TGTGCCAGCAGCTTAACGATAGGTGGAACTGAAGCTTTCTTT
>TRBD1|TRBJ2-3|many|TRBV7-9
CARMTGGHTDTQYF
TGTGCCAGAATGACAGGGGGCCACACAGATACGCAGTATTTT
>.|TRBJ2-3|many|TRBV13
CASSPSPDTQYF
TGTGCCAGCAGCCCCTCCCCAGATACGCAGTATTTT
>.|TRBJ2-7|many|TRBV9
CASSPARTGYAQYF
TGTGCCAGCAGCCCAGCGAGGACTGGATACGCGCAGTACTTC
>TRBD2|TRBJ2-1|many|TRBV7-2
CASSPSGGPYNEQFF
TGTGCCAGCAGCCCAAGCGGGGGGCCCTACAATGAGCAGTTCTTC
>TRBD2|TRBJ2-2|many|TRBV12-3/TRBV12-4
CASSDGTRVTGELFF
TGTGCCAGCAGCGACGGGACTAGGGTGACCGGGGAGCTGTTTTTT
>.|TRBJ2-7|.|TRBV5-1
CASSFLGAATYEQYF
TGCGCCAGCAGCTTTTTGGGGGCTGCAACCTACGAGCAGTACTTC
>.|TRBJ1-6|few|TRBV11-2
CASSFRGMGNSPLHF
TGTGCCAGCAGCTTCCGTGGTATGGGTAATTCACCCCTCCACTTT
>TRBD1|TRBJ2-5|few|TRBV30
CAWGDREETQYF
TGTGCCTGGGGGGACAGAGAAGAGACCCAGTACTTC
>TRBD2|TRBJ2-7|.|TRBV4-2
CTSSQEDTSGIYEQYF
TGTACCAGCAGCCAAGAAGATACTAGCGGGATCTACGAGCAGTACTTC
>TRBD1|TRBJ2-5|many|TRBV5-4
CASSLAWDRAQETQYF
TGTGCCAGCAGCTTGGCCTGGGACAGGGCCCAAGAGACCCAGTACTTC
>.|TRBJ2-1|.|TRBV4-2
CASSQDLWGNEQFF
TGTGCCAGCAGCCAAGATCTGTGGGGGAATGAGCAGTTCTTC
>.|TRBJ2-7|.|TRBV19
CASSPRGPYAPYF
TGTGCCAGTAGTCCCCGGGGGCCCTACGCGCCGTACTTC
>.|TRBJ2-3|many|TRBV5-1
CASSFVTGTADTQYF
TGCGCCAGCAGCTTCGTGACAGGTACAGCAGATACGCAGTATTTT
>.|TRBJ2-6|many|TRBV9
CASSWDAGANVLTF
TGTGCCAGCAGCTGGGACGCTGGGGCCAACGTCCTGACTTTC